The 30 T cell receptor beta chains given below trace back to one sample, sequenced in a study of cytomegalovirus exposure and HLA in healthy donors (dated by TCRdb to 2016 to 2017). Library preparation used the immunoSEQ multiplex PCR assay. The multiplex PCR relied on a mix of 60 forward primers for TCR Vbeta segments and 13 reverse primers for TCR Jbeta segments. TCRdb holds this immuneACCESS table with in-frame rearrangements only. Some clones are missing; in checked studies, unresolved V genes explain under half, and the rest has no known cause. The sample records about 170,000 clones, under 85% of which are singletons. Around 3% of the sample is taken by the ten largest. Sequenced input: PBMCs. These receptors came from a female donor in good health and CMV-seronegative.

A note on this clone: The junction does not match germline at one end; this may be a read error. The chain has TRBV5-1 and TRBJ2-7; 11 bases fit TRBD2. CDR1 is SGHRS, CDR2 YFSETQ, per germline. The CDR3 runs to 15 residues. The CDR3 nucleotides read TGCGCCAGCACGCCAGGGACTAGCGGTTTCTACGAGCGGTACTTC. Protein: CASTPGTSGFYERYF.

The CDR3 sequence: CASSFRETFGQGTEAFF. CDR3 sequence (DNA): TGTGCCAGCAGTTTCCGAGAAACCTTCGGACAGGGGACTGAAGCTTTCTTT. The gene calls are TRBV28 and TRBJ1-1, with 9 bases lining up with TRBD1. Germline V gene sequence: CDR1 MDHEN, CDR2 SYDVKM. V gave up 3 bases and J gave up 5 bases; unmatched junction bases: 13. The CDR3 runs 17 residues.

The V gene is TRBV5-1, the J gene TRBJ2-5, with 14 bases lining up with TRBD2. Germline-derived CDR1 and CDR2 are SGHRS and YFSETQ. CDR3 length equals 16 residues. Unmatched junction bases numbered 5, after V lost 4 bases and J lost 3 bases. CDR3: CASSEMTSGREETQYF. CDR3 nucleotides: TGCGCCAGCAGCGAAATGACTAGCGGGAGGGAAGAGACCCAGTACTTC. Filled out from reference TRBV5-1 and TRBJ2-5, the complete variable domain reads KAGVTQTPRYLIKTRGQQVTLSCSPISGHRSVSWYQQTPGQGLQFLFEYFSETQRNKGNFPGRFSGRQFSNSRSEMNVSTLELGDSALYLCASSEMTSGREETQYFGPGTRLLVL.

This clone was recorded a few times. This chain connects TRBV5-6 to TRBJ1-4, with 11 bases matching TRBD1. Germline CDR1 reads SGHDT; CDR2 reads YYEEEE. The length of the CDR3 is 18 residues. V trimming: 3 bases; J trimming: 3 bases; junction bases outside the gene matches: 10. CDR3 DNA sequence: TGTGCCAGCAGCTCCGAGCAGGGACAGGGGGACTCTAATGAAAAACTGTTTTTT. This sequence encodes CASSSEQGQGDSNEKLFF.

Only a few counts were recorded for this clone. The chain recombines TRBV19 with TRBJ1-3; 7 bases are shared with TRBD1. The CDR3 runs to 17 residues. Germline loops: CDR1 LNHDA, CDR2 SQIVND (reference sequence). Losses at the gene ends were 7 bases for V and 0 bases for J; bases not matched to a gene: 12. This CDR3 reads CASTLNPGQSSGNTIYF. The CDR3 bases are TGTGCCAGTACCCTAAACCCGGGACAGAGCTCTGGAAACACCATATATTTT.

This clone was seen once. V and J are TRBV9 and TRBJ1-2, with TRBD1 matching over 9 bases. CDR3 size: 18 residues. Germline V gene sequence: CDR1 SGDLS, CDR2 YYNGEE. J lost 3 bases, V lost 0 bases, and 12 bases had no gene match. The CDR3 here is CASSVEEIGQGRDYGYTF. DNA for the CDR3: TGTGCCAGCAGCGTAGAAGAGATTGGACAGGGGAGGGACTATGGCTACACCTTC.

The chain combines TRBV6-5 with TRBJ2-5; 7 bases agree with TRBD1. The better agreement between TRBJ2-7 and the DNA end casts doubt on the J call. Germline lookup yields CDR1 MNHEY and CDR2 SVGAGI. The CDR3 totals 14 residues. The CDR3 coding sequence is TGTGCCAGCAGTTACCTGGGACAGCCCTACGAGCAGTACTTC. As protein: CASSYLGQPYEQYF.

J is TRBJ2-5 and V is TRBV13; TRBD2 matches 12 bases. Germline lookup yields CDR1 PRHDT and CDR2 FYEKMQ (reference sequence). After removal of 5 bases from V and 4 bases from J, the junction contained 8 bases not matched to a gene. CDR3 length: 16 residues. CDR3 nucleotide sequence: TGTGCCAGCAGCCGCCGTCGACTAGCGGGGGCAGAGACCCAGTACTTC. Its protein is CASSRRRLAGAETQYF. The full variable domain, rest sourced from reference TRBV13 and TRBJ2-5, is AAGVIQSPRHLIKEKRETATLKCYPIPRHDTVYWYQQGPGQDPQFLISFYEKMQSDKGSIPDRFSAQQFSDYHSELNMSSLELGDSALYFCASSRRRLAGAETQYFGPGTRLLVL.

This clone turned up a few times. The chain carries TRBV6-5 and TRBJ1-5; D perhaps matches TRBD1 (5 bases). Germline V CDR1 and CDR2: MNHEY, SVGAGI. V shed 0 bases and J shed 5 bases, with 8 bases lying between them. The CDR3 spans 14 residues. CDR3 residues: CASSYSWGDQPQHF. CDR3 DNA: TGTGCCAGCAGTTACTCGTGGGGGGATCAGCCCCAGCATTTT.

This clone showed up just once. V gene TRBV4-2 combines with J gene TRBJ1-5; maybe TRBD1 (5 bases). Trimming left V 0 bases short and J 6 bases short, with 6 bases between. The CDR3 totals 13 residues. The germline gives CDR1 LGHNA, CDR2 YNFKEQ. The CDR3 region is CASSQEGVQPQHF. In DNA form, the CDR3 reads TGTGCCAGCAGCCAAGAAGGGGTTCAGCCCCAGCATTTT.

The V gene is TRBV19, the J gene TRBJ2-2; 9 nucleotides line up with TRBD1. CDR1 LNHDA and CDR2 SQIVND come from the germline V gene (reference sequence). The CDR3 is made up of 14 amino acids. The trim removed 6 bases at V and 5 bases at J, leaving 4 bases unmatched. CDR3 sequence: CASRWDRETGELFF. The CDR3 coding sequence is TGTGCCAGTAGGTGGGACAGGGAGACCGGGGAGCTGTTTTTT.

J is TRBJ2-7 and V is TRBV28; D gene ambiguous. Germline values: CDR1 MDHEN, CDR2 SYDVKM. The CDR3 consists of 15 residues. Trimming stripped 3 bases from V and 0 bases from J, with 12 bases between. This CDR3 is CASSFLGLSSYEQYF. DNA of the CDR3: TGTGCCAGCAGTTTTCTGGGCCTAAGCTCCTACGAGCAGTACTTC.

The table lists this clone with a count of one. The chain links TRBV4-1 to TRBJ2-6, with 12 bases identical to TRBD1. The CDR3 consists of 19 residues. Unmatched junction bases numbered 5, after V lost 0 bases and J lost 2 bases. Germline V lookup: CDR1 MGHRA, CDR2 YSYEKL. The CDR3 spells CASSQDVGQGAAGANVLTF. CDR3 nucleotide sequence: TGCGCCAGCAGCCAAGATGTGGGACAGGGGGCGGCTGGGGCCAACGTCCTGACTTTC.

This clone has only one observation. CDR3 residues: CASSEATGLGHF. CDR3 sequence (DNA): TGTGCCAGCAGTGAAGCGACAGGTCTAGGGCATTTT. This chain joins TRBV2 and TRBJ1-5, with a weak D call TRBD1 (6 bases). V dropped 0 bases and J dropped 15 bases, with 12 bases sitting between them. CDR1 and CDR2 (germline): SNHLY, FYNNEI. The CDR3 extends over 12 amino acids.

This sequence joins TRBV27 and TRBJ1-2; 8 nucleotides line up with TRBD1. The CDR3 sequence is 17 residues long. CDR1 is MNHEY and CDR2 is SMNVEV in the germline V gene (reference sequence). V shed 4 bases, J shed 7 bases, and the junction held 17 bases outside the gene matches. This CDR3 reads CASSSFLGQGAAGGYTF. CDR3 in DNA: TGTGCCAGCAGTTCCTTCCTCGGACAGGGTGCCGCTGGTGGCTACACCTTC.

The rearrangement uses TRBV5-1 and TRBJ2-5, with D possibly TRBD2 on 5 matching bases. CDR3 length: 13 residues. In germline, CDR1 is SGHRS, CDR2 YFSETQ. The V end lost 6 bases, the J end lost 5 bases, and 14 bases lay between the germline ends. Here the CDR3 reads CASTRNEGETQYF. The CDR3 nucleotides are TGCGCCAGCACAAGAAATGAGGGTGAGACCCAGTACTTC.

This clone appeared a single time. The V call is TRBV9, the J call TRBJ2-7; 9 bases map to TRBD1. This CDR3 is built from 15 residues. V trimming: 3 bases; J trimming: 6 bases; junction bases outside the gene matches: 10. From germline, CDR1 is SGDLS and CDR2 YYNGEE. This chain's CDR3 is CASSAVEGQGAEQYF. CDR3 in DNA: TGTGCCAGCAGCGCCGTCGAGGGACAGGGAGCCGAGCAGTACTTC.

J is TRBJ2-7 and V is TRBV6-6; 9 positions agree with TRBD2. CDR1 is MNHNY, CDR2 SVGAGI, per germline (reference sequence). The CDR3 runs to 15 residues. The junction had 6 bases not matched to a gene; V was cut back by 3 bases and J by 3 bases. The CDR3 bases are TGTGCCAGCAGTTATGAGCCTAGCGGGAACTACGAGCAGTACTTC. Protein sequence: CASSYEPSGNYEQYF.

V gene TRBV10-2 combines with J gene TRBJ1-1, with TRBD1 matching over 10 bases. J lost 7 bases, V lost 4 bases, and 6 bases had no gene match. CDR1 is WSHSY and CDR2 is SAAADI in the germline V gene. The CDR3 contains 14 residues. This CDR3 is CASSGDRGRNEAFF. In nucleotides, the CDR3 is TGCGCCAGCAGTGGGGACAGGGGAAGGAATGAAGCTTTCTTT.

The V call is TRBV7-2, the J call TRBJ1-2; 7 positions agree with TRBD1. Germline V lookup: CDR1 SGHTA, CDR2 FQGNSA. This CDR3 spans 13 amino acids. The V segment lost 4 bases and the J segment 7 bases; nucleotides outside the gene matches: 6. DNA of the CDR3: TGTGCCAGCAGCTCCGGGACAGACCGTGGCTACACCTTC. It specifies CASSSGTDRGYTF.

A few counts support this clone. The V gene is TRBV28, the J gene TRBJ2-5; TRBD1 is a possible D gene (6 bases). This CDR3 has 15 residues. V was cut by 6 bases and J by 2 bases, with 16 bases left in between. Germline V lookup: CDR1 MDHEN, CDR2 SYDVKM. The DNA of the CDR3 is TGTGCCAGCAGCCCGCGAAAGGGGGAACAAGAGACCCAGTACTTC. Its protein product is CASSPRKGEQETQYF.

The rearrangement uses TRBV7-9 and TRBJ2-1; TRBD2 aligns across 8 bases. Germline CDR1 SEHNR, CDR2 FQNEAQ (reference sequence). The CDR3 has 15 residues. With V trimmed by 1 base and J by 9 bases, 8 bases remained unmatched. CDR3 loop: CASSLEAGELGEQFF. In DNA form, the CDR3 reads TGTGCCAGCAGCTTAGAAGCGGGAGAATTGGGTGAGCAGTTCTTC. Full variable domain (remainder filled in from reference TRBV7-9 and TRBJ2-1): DTGVSQNPRHKITKRGQNVTFRCDPISEHNRLYWYRQTLGQGPEFLTYFQNEAQLEKSRLLSDRFSAERPKGSFSTLEIQRTEQGDSAMYLCASSLEAGELGEQFFGPGTRLTVL.

The chain has TRBV7-3 and TRBJ2-1; D is unclear. Germline values: CDR1 SGHTA, CDR2 FQGTGA. This CDR3 has 12 residues. Trimming pared 6 bases from V and 7 bases from J, leaving 10 bases between. CDR3 protein: CASRTDSNEQFF. The CDR3 DNA reads TGTGCCAGCAGGACCGACTCGAATGAGCAGTTCTTC.

This clone has a single count. The chain links TRBV6-5 to TRBJ2-7; D is possibly TRBD1 (5 bases). V was cut by 7 bases and J by 2 bases, with 15 bases left in between. CDR3 length equals 14 residues. Germline values: CDR1 MNHEY, CDR2 SVGAGI. The CDR3 reads CASTQGTAPYEQYF. The CDR3, as DNA: TGTGCCAGCACCCAGGGTACGGCGCCCTACGAGCAGTACTTC.

This chain links TRBV6-6 with TRBJ2-7; D is possibly TRBD2 (5 bases). This CDR3 spans 13 amino acids. Between the trimmed V and J ends, which lost 2 bases and 3 bases, there was a span of 8 bases. Germline loops: CDR1 MNHNY, CDR2 SVGAGI (reference sequence). CDR3 residues: CASSYEGSYEQYF. The CDR3 DNA follows: TGTGCCAGCAGTTACGAGGGCAGCTACGAGCAGTACTTC.

This clone has more than one count but fewer than ten. V usage is TRBV27 and J usage is TRBJ2-7; TRBD2 aligns across 7 bases. The ends lost 6 bases at V and 0 bases at J; junction bases unmatched: 8. The CDR3 extends over 15 amino acids. Germline V gene sequence: CDR1 MNHEY, CDR2 SMNVEV (reference sequence). CDR3 protein: CASSLDGGSSYEQYF. CDR3 bases: TGTGCCAGCAGCCTCGACGGGGGGAGCTCCTACGAGCAGTACTTC.

V and J are TRBV30 and TRBJ2-7, with TRBD1 matching 9 bases. The CDR3 extends over 14 amino acids. Germline-derived CDR1 and CDR2 are GTSNPN and SVGIG (reference sequence). V gave up 0 bases and J gave up 7 bases; unmatched junction bases: 7. The CDR3 region has the DNA TGTGCCTGGAGTGTACTACAGGGGGCTGGAGAGCAGTACTTC. Translation: CAWSVLQGAGEQYF.

J is TRBJ1-6 and V is TRBV11-2; the D is unclear. The germline V gene has CDR1 SGHAT and CDR2 FQNNGV. The CDR3 consists of 14 residues. The germline V and J ends were trimmed by 5 bases and 10 bases, with 15 bases remaining between them. CDR3 in DNA: TGTGCCAGCAGCCCGACCCGTGCCGGGTCACCCCTCCACTTT. Its protein is CASSPTRAGSPLHF.

The chain employs TRBV5-1 and TRBJ1-2; no reliable D call. The V end lost 3 bases, the J end lost 11 bases, and 11 bases lay between the germline ends. Per germline, CDR1 SGHRS and CDR2 YFSETQ. CDR3 length: 11 residues. The CDR3: CASSSGVEYTF. The CDR3 bases are TGCGCCAGCAGCTCTGGTGTCGAGTACACCTTC.

This sequence joins TRBV12-2 and TRBJ1-2; TRBD1, as called in the table, went unchecked against the DNA. TRBV12-2 represents a pseudogene. The CDR3 has 14 residues. The CDR3 sequence is CASRHRTGGYGYTF. As DNA, the CDR3 is TGTGCAAGTCGCCATCGGACAGGGGGCTATGGCTACACCTTC.